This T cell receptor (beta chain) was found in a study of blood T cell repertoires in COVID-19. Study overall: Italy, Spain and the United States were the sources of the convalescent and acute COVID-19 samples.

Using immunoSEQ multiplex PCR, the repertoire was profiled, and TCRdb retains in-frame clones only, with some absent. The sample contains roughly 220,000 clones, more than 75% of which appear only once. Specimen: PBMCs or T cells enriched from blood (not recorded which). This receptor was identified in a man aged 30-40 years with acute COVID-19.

The CDR3 sequence is CAISDTAYEQYF. CDR3 coding DNA: TGTGCCATCAGTGACACAGCCTACGAGCAGTACTTC. This chain uses TRBV10-3 with TRBJ2-7, with D hard to call. CDR3 size: 12 residues. Germline assignment: CDR1 ENHRY and CDR2 SYGVKD. Trimming removed 3 bases at V and 2 bases at J, with 5 bases between.